Listed here are 32 T cell receptor beta chains from one sample, sequenced in a study of blood T cell repertoires in COVID-19. Some clones are missing from TCRdb's copy, which holds only in-frame ones; the method was immunoSEQ multiplex PCR. The profile shows some 150,000 clones, roughly 85% of them singletons. Specimen: peripheral blood. Receptors were obtained from a man aged 35 to 55 with acute or convalescent COVID-19.

The J gene is TRBJ2-5, the V gene TRBV11-2; 8 bases fit TRBD1. Per germline, CDR1 SGHAT and CDR2 FQNNGV. The CDR3 sequence is 15 residues long. The J segment lost 4 bases and the V segment lost 5 bases, leaving 9 bases of the junction unmatched. The CDR3 nucleotides are TGTGCCAGCAGCCCCCAAGACAGGGGCCGAGAGACCCAGTACTTC. Its translation is CASSPQDRGRETQYF.

This clone was found a few times. The chain links TRBV28 to TRBJ1-5; perhaps TRBD1 as D (6 bases). CDR3 length equals 12 residues. Germline lookup yields CDR1 MDHEN and CDR2 SYDVKM. Here the CDR3 DNA reads TGTGCGGGGGCAGGGACCAATCAGCCCCAGCATTTT. Protein: CAGAGTNQPQHF.

The chain uses TRBV11-2 and TRBJ2-7; weak D call: TRBD1 (5 bases). This CDR3 comprises 11 residues. The V gene lost 6 bases and the J gene lost 7 bases, with 10 bases spanning the gap. Germline V gene lookup returns CDR1 SGHAT and CDR2 FQNNGV. The CDR3 DNA is TGTGCCAGCAGTCTTAAGGGGGAGCAGTACTTC. Protein product: CASSLKGEQYF. The full variable domain, its missing parts supplied by reference TRBV11-2 and TRBJ2-7, is EAGVAQSPRYKIIEKRQSVAFWCNPISGHATLYWYQQILGQGPKLLIQFQNNGVVDDSQLPKDRFSAERLKGVDSTLKIQPAKLEDSAVYLCASSLKGEQYFGPGTRLTVT.

The rearrangement links TRBV28 to TRBJ2-1; D unresolved. The CDR3 loop spans 14 amino acids. Deletions cut 3 bases from V and 8 bases from J, with 14 bases between. Germline V lookup: CDR1 MDHEN, CDR2 SYDVKM. The CDR3, as DNA: TGTGCCAGCAGTTTTGATGATAGTTCCGATGAGCAGTTCTTC. Its translation is CASSFDDSSDEQFF.

The genes are TRBV30 and TRBJ1-2; no clear D. The CDR3 sequence is 12 residues long. The germline V gene has CDR1 GTSNPN and CDR2 SVGIG (reference sequence). V gave up 2 bases and J gave up 8 bases, with 12 bases separating them. The CDR3 region is CAWSPTLQGYTF. CDR3 nucleotide sequence: TGTGCCTGGAGTCCGACGCTACAGGGCTACACCTTC.

The chain employs TRBV19 and TRBJ1-4; D unclear. CDR1 is LNHDA, CDR2 SQIVND, per germline (reference sequence). The V gene lost 6 bases and the J gene lost 2 bases, with 10 bases spanning the gap. The CDR3 runs 14 residues. In DNA, the CDR3 is TGTGCCAGTAGCCAAACAGCTACTAATGAAAAACTGTTTTTT. This gives the protein CASSQTATNEKLFF.

This clone was picked up a small number of times. The chain uses TRBV28 and TRBJ1-5, with 8 nucleotides matching TRBD1. Germline V gene sequence: CDR1 MDHEN, CDR2 SYDVKM. V shed 3 bases, J shed 7 bases, and the junction held 5 bases outside the gene matches. The CDR3 extends over 14 amino acids. The CDR3 coding sequence is TGTGCCAGCAGTTTCAGGACAGGGAGGCAGCCCCAGCATTTT. Its protein is CASSFRTGRQPQHF.

The V and J genes are TRBV28 and TRBJ1-2, with D maybe TRBD1 (5 bases). This CDR3 comprises 13 residues. Trimming pared 2 bases from V and 6 bases from J, leaving 10 bases between. Germline values: CDR1 MDHEN, CDR2 SYDVKM. CDR3 in DNA: TGTGCCAGCAGTTTAGGGGGGGTTGATGGCTACACCTTC. Protein sequence: CASSLGGVDGYTF.

This chain links TRBV7-2 with TRBJ1-2; TRBD1 matches 7 bases. V lost 4 bases to trimming and J lost 3 bases; unmatched junction nucleotides: 8. CDR1 is SGHTA and CDR2 is FQGNSA in the germline V gene. The CDR3 runs to 15 residues. The CDR3: CASSSTGTDYYGYTF. The CDR3 DNA follows: TGTGCCAGCAGCTCGACCGGGACAGATTACTATGGCTACACCTTC. Complete variable domain (other parts from reference TRBV7-2 and TRBJ1-2): GAGVSQSPSNKVTEKGKDVELRCDPISGHTALYWYRQSLGQGLEFLIYFQGNSAPDKSGLPSDRFSAERTGGSVSTLTIQRTQQEDSAVYLCASSSTGTDYYGYTFGSGTRLTVV.

The V and J genes are TRBV5-6 and TRBJ2-5; the match to TRBD2 covers 8 bases. Germline V lookup: CDR1 SGHDT, CDR2 YYEEEE. The CDR3 spans 14 residues. The V segment lost 3 bases and the J segment 5 bases; nucleotides outside the gene matches: 6. The DNA of the CDR3 is TGTGCCAGCAGCTCTTGGACTAGCTTGGAGACCCAGTACTTC. Its translation: CASSSWTSLETQYF.

V and J are TRBV25-1 and TRBJ2-7; 10 bases align to TRBD1. Germline CDR1 MGHDK, CDR2 SYGVNS. This CDR3 spans 15 amino acids. J lost 1 base, V lost 4 bases, and 4 bases had no gene match. The CDR3 nucleotides read TGTGCCAGCAGTGGATCGGGACAGGGGTCCTACGAGCAGTACTTC. Translating gives CASSGSGQGSYEQYF.

This chain connects TRBV29-1 to TRBJ1-2; 7 bases fit TRBD1. The CDR3 totals 12 residues. The germline gives CDR1 SQVTM, CDR2 ANQGSEA. Trimming at V came to 3 bases and at J to 4 bases, leaving 2 bases not matched to a gene. This CDR3 is CSVETGPYGYTF. CDR3 in DNA: TGCAGCGTTGAGACAGGGCCCTATGGCTACACCTTC.

The J gene is TRBJ1-2, the V gene TRBV5-1, with D perhaps TRBD1 (5 bases). V was pared by 0 bases and J by 5 bases, with 11 bases between. Germline CDR1 reads SGHRS; CDR2 reads YFSETQ. The CDR3 runs to 14 residues. In nucleotides, the CDR3 is TGCGCCAGCAGCTTGGCGGACAAATCTTATGGCTACACCTTC. This encodes CASSLADKSYGYTF. Based on the CDR3 plus reference TRBV5-1 and TRBJ1-2, the full variable domain is KAGVTQTPRYLIKTRGQQVTLSCSPISGHRSVSWYQQTPGQGLQFLFEYFSETQRNKGNFPGRFSGRQFSNSRSEMNVSTLELGDSALYLCASSLADKSYGYTFGSGTRLTVV.

In this sample, this clone turned up once. The chain carries TRBV29-1 and TRBJ1-4; D is undetermined. This CDR3 comprises 13 residues. Deletions cut 1 base from V and 8 bases from J, with 11 bases between. Germline-derived CDR1 and CDR2 are SQVTM and ANQGSEA. The CDR3 region is CSVEGPGGEKLFF. CDR3 coding DNA: TGCAGCGTTGAAGGGCCGGGAGGGGAAAAACTGTTTTTT. Filled out from reference TRBV29-1 and TRBJ1-4, the complete variable domain reads SAVISQKPSRDICQRGTSLTIQCQVDSQVTMMFWYRQQPGQSLTLIATANQGSEATYESGFVIDKFPISRPNLTFSTLTVSNMSPEDSSIYLCSVEGPGGEKLFFGSGTQLSVL.

This chain links TRBV5-1 with TRBJ2-7, with 9 bases matching TRBD1. V was pared by 1 base and J by 4 bases, with 3 bases of the junction left unmatched. In germline, CDR1 is SGHRS, CDR2 YFSETQ. The CDR3 sequence is 14 residues long. The CDR3 DNA follows: TGCGCCAGCAGCTTGTCGACAGGGGGATACGAGCAGTACTTC. Its protein is CASSLSTGGYEQYF.

The chain couples TRBV6-2 or TRBV6-3 to TRBJ2-1; 7 bases match TRBD1. The CDR3 sequence is 15 residues long. CDR1 is MNHEY, CDR2 SVGEGT, per germline. V dropped 6 bases and J dropped 4; count of bases not matched to a gene: 9. The CDR3 sequence is CASSEDQTGYNEQFF. In nucleotides, the CDR3 is TGTGCCAGCAGCGAAGACCAGACAGGGTACAATGAGCAGTTCTTC.

The rearrangement uses TRBV10-1 and TRBJ2-7, with a weak D call TRBD1 (6 bases). Looked up from germline, CDR1 is WNHNN and CDR2 is SYGVQD (reference sequence). Deletions cut 5 bases from V and 0 bases from J, with 20 bases between. The CDR3 runs to 17 residues. Here the CDR3 DNA reads TGCGCCAGCAGTCCCGGGGCAGGGGCGAAAAGCTCCTACGAGCAGTACTTC. Translating gives CASSPGAGAKSSYEQYF.

The rearrangement links TRBV4-3 to TRBJ1-2, with D hard to call. Germline CDR1 reads LGHNA; CDR2 reads YSLEER. The CDR3 runs to 17 residues. V was pared by 3 bases and J by 9 bases, with 26 bases between. CDR3 sequence reads: CASSQGSYREDDSSYTF. DNA of the CDR3: TGCGCCAGCAGCCAGGGCAGTTACCGGGAGGACGATTCGAGCTACACCTTC.

The V and J genes are TRBV29-1 and TRBJ1-2; tentatively, D is TRBD1 (5 bases). The CDR3 totals 17 residues. Germline assignment: CDR1 SQVTM and CDR2 ANQGSEA. Trimming removed 2 bases from V and 2 bases from J, with 21 bases in between. DNA of the CDR3: TGCAGCGTTGAACAAGACAGCCCAAATTTAAGCAACTATGGCTACACCTTC. It yields the protein CSVEQDSPNLSNYGYTF.

On this clone itself: Other DNA sequences from this sample encode an identical CDR3 as well. This rearrangement joins TRBV7-2 to TRBJ2-1, with 7 bases lining up with TRBD2. Germline values: CDR1 SGHTA, CDR2 FQGNSA. With 2 bases clipped from V and 3 bases from J, the junction kept 4 bases outside the gene matches. This CDR3 spans 15 amino acids. CDR3 sequence: CASSLMGGSYNEQFF. The DNA of the CDR3 is TGTGCCAGCAGCTTAATGGGGGGGAGCTACAATGAGCAGTTCTTC.

The chain is built from TRBV5-1 and TRBJ1-6, with 7 positions matching TRBD1. This CDR3 is built from 14 residues. The junction had 5 bases not matched to a gene; V was cut back by 4 bases and J by 7 bases. The germline gives CDR1 SGHRS, CDR2 YFSETQ. CDR3 residues: CASSPGTANSPLHF. In nucleotides, the CDR3 is TGCGCCAGCAGCCCCGGGACAGCAAATTCACCCCTCCACTTT.

As to this clone: One end of the junction is discordant with germline, which a read error may explain. V usage is TRBV5-4 and J usage is TRBJ2-1; TRBD2 agrees at 8 bases. The CDR3 is 12 amino acids. Per germline, CDR1 SGHNT and CDR2 YYREEE (reference sequence). The CDR3 reads CASSLDGGGPIF. The CDR3 DNA reads as TGTGCCAGCAGCTTGGATGGCGGGGGGCCAATCTTC.

The chain has TRBV5-1 and TRBJ1-1, with D possibly being TRBD1 (6 bases). The CDR3 runs 17 residues. Germline CDR1 reads SGHRS; CDR2 reads YFSETQ. Trimming left V 4 bases short and J 4 bases short, with 23 bases between. CDR3 amino acids: CASSIAPDRSVGTEAFF. DNA for the CDR3: TGCGCCAGCAGCATCGCCCCCGACAGGTCTGTAGGCACTGAAGCTTTCTTT.

The chain recombines TRBV5-6 with TRBJ2-3, with 12 positions matching TRBD2. The CDR3 sequence is 17 residues long. The germline V gene encodes CDR1 SGHDT and CDR2 YYEEEE. J lost 5 bases, V lost 4 bases, and 11 bases had no gene match. The chain's CDR3 is CASSAQLAGGLIDTQYF. The CDR3 DNA reads as TGTGCCAGCAGCGCACAACTAGCGGGGGGCCTAATAGATACGCAGTATTTT.

The chain joins TRBV28 to TRBJ2-7, with 7 bases identical to TRBD2. The germline V gene encodes CDR1 MDHEN and CDR2 SYDVKM. The CDR3 is 13 amino acids. J lost 3 bases, V lost 3 bases, and 2 bases had no gene match. CDR3 amino acids: CASSLKRDYEQYF. In nucleotides, the CDR3 is TGTGCCAGCAGTTTGAAGCGGGACTACGAGCAGTACTTC.

The chain combines TRBV2 with TRBJ2-1; D remains unclear. V dropped 4 bases and J dropped 0 bases, with 7 bases sitting between them. The CDR3 extends over 14 amino acids. Germline values: CDR1 SNHLY, CDR2 FYNNEI. The CDR3 sequence: CASSGPSSYNEQFF. The CDR3 DNA sequence: TGTGCCAGCAGTGGCCCCAGCTCCTACAATGAGCAGTTCTTC.

This chain uses TRBV4-3 with TRBJ2-3; D ambiguous. Germline CDR1 is LGHNA and CDR2 is YSLEER. The CDR3 runs 16 residues. V was clipped by 1 base and J by 2 bases, with 13 bases between them. As DNA, the CDR3 is TGCGCCAGCAGCCAAGCGGTACTGGTACTCACAGATACGCAGTATTTT. Protein sequence: CASSQAVLVLTDTQYF.

This sequence joins TRBV30 and TRBJ2-5, with 7 nucleotides matching TRBD1. The CDR3 loop spans 14 amino acids. The germline V gene has CDR1 GTSNPN and CDR2 SVGIG (reference sequence). After removal of 5 bases from V and 2 bases from J, the junction contained 8 bases not matched to a gene. CDR3 sequence: CAWEPTGRQETQYF. In nucleotides, the CDR3 is TGTGCCTGGGAGCCGACAGGGCGGCAAGAGACCCAGTACTTC.

The CDR3 spells CASSPGTSSTF. In DNA, the CDR3 is TGTGCCAGCAGTCCCGGGACTTCGAGCACCTTC. The rearrangement uses TRBV12-3 or TRBV12-4 and TRBJ1-2, with D perhaps TRBD1 (5 bases). This CDR3 is 11 amino acids long. The V and J ends lost 5 bases and 13 bases respectively, with 14 bases between them.

The chain couples TRBV7-3 to TRBJ1-2; maybe TRBD1 (5 bases). Germline V gene sequence: CDR1 SGHTA, CDR2 FQGTGA. This CDR3 spans 16 amino acids. The germline V and J ends were trimmed by 2 bases and 6 bases, with 19 bases remaining between them. The CDR3 region is CASSLSPGLGENGYTF. The CDR3 DNA sequence: TGTGCCAGCAGCTTATCCCCGGGACTCGGGGAAAATGGCTACACCTTC.

The chain couples TRBV29-1 to TRBJ1-2; weak D call: TRBD1 (6 bases). This CDR3 has 12 residues. Germline assignment: CDR1 SQVTM and CDR2 ANQGSEA. V was shortened by 5 bases and J by 4 bases, with 11 bases between the two germline ends. Written as DNA, the CDR3 is TGCAGCGTTTACAGGGCGGGCTATGGCTACACCTTC. The encoded protein is CSVYRAGYGYTF.

V gene TRBV19 combines with J gene TRBJ2-7, with D possibly matching TRBD1 (5 bases). This CDR3 region has 16 residues. Germline V CDR1 and CDR2: LNHDA, SQIVND (reference sequence). V dropped 3 bases and J dropped 2 bases, with 17 bases sitting between them. The CDR3 coding sequence is TGTGCCAGTAGTATGAAGTTTGGGGCGCTGACCTACGAGCAGTACTTC. Amino acid sequence: CASSMKFGALTYEQYF.